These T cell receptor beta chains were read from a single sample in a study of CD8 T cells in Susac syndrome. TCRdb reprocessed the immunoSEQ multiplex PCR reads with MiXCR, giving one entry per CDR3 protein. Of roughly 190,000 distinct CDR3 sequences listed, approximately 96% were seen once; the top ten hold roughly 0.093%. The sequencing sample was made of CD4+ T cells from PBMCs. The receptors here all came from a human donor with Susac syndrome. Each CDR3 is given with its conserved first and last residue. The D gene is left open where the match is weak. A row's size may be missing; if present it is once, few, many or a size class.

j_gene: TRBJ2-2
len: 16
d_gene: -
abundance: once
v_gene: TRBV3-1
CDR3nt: TGTGCCAGCAGCCAAGGGCATGCAGGGAACACCGGGGAGCTGTTTTTT
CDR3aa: CASSQGHAGNTGELFF

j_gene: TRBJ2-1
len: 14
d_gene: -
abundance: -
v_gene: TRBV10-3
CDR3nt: TGTGCCATCAGTGAGTTGAAGGGTCGTAATGAGCAGTTCTTC
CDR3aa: CAISELKGRNEQFF

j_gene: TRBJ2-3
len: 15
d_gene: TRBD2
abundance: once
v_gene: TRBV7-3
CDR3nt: TGTGCCAGCAGCTTAGCGGGGGGGATCGCAGATACGCAGTATTTT
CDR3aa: CASSLAGGIADTQYF

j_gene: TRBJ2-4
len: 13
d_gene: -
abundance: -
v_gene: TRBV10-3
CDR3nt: TGTGCCATCAGGACAGACCCCCAAGGCGTTCAGTACTTC
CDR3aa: CAIRTDPQGVQYF

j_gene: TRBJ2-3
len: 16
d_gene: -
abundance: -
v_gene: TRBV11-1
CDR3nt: TGTGCCAGCAGTTTCTCTCGGGGTCTTGGCACAGATACGCAGTATTTT
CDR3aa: CASSFSRGLGTDTQYF

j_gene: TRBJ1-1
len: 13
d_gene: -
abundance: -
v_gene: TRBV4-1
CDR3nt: TGCGCCAGCAGCCAAGAAAGGTCCCTTGAAGCTTTCTTT
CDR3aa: CASSQERSLEAFF

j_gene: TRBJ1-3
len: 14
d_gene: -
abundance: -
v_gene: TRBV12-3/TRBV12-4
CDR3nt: TGTGCCAGCAGTTTTAGCTTCTCTGGAAACACCATATATTTT
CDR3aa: CASSFSFSGNTIYF

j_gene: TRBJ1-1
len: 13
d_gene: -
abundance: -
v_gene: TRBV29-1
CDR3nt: TGCAGCGTTGGAAGTGGGTTGGGCACTGAAGCTTTCTTT
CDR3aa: CSVGSGLGTEAFF

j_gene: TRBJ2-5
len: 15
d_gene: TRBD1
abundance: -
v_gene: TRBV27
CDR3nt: TGTGCCAGCAGCTCGTACGAGACAGGGAGAGAGACCCAGTACTTC
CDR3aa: CASSSYETGRETQYF

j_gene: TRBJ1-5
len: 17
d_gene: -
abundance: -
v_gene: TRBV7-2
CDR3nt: TGTGCCAGCAGCTTAGCGCGACACAGGGCCGACGATCAGCCCCAGCATTTT
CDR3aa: CASSLARHRADDQPQHF

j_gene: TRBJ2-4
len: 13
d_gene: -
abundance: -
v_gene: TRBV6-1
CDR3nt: TGTGCCAGCACCGAATATGGGGAAAACATTCAGTACTTC
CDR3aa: CASTEYGENIQYF

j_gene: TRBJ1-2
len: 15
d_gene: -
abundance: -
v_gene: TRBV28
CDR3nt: TGTGCCAGCAGTTTACCGAACAGGGCCACCTATGGCTACACCTTC
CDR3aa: CASSLPNRATYGYTF

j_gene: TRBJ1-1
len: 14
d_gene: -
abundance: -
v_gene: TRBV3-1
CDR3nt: TGTGCCAGCAGCCGCGGACATGCCACCACTGAAGCTTTCTTT
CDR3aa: CASSRGHATTEAFF

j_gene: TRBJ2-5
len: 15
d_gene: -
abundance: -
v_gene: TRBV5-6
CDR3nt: TGTGCCAGCAGGGTTGGCCTAGCGATGGCGGAGACCCAGTACTTC
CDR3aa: CASRVGLAMAETQYF

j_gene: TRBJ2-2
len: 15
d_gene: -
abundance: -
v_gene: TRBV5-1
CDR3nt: TGCGCCAGCAGCTTGCGGCTATTCGACGCCGGGGAGCTGTTTTTT
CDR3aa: CASSLRLFDAGELFF

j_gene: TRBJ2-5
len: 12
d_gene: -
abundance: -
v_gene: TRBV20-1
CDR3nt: TGCAGTGGGCGGCACCTCCAAGAGACCCAGTACTTC
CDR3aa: CSGRHLQETQYF

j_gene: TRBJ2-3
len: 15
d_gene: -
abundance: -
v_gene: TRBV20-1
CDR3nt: TGCAGTGCTCCCGATCAGACAGGGAGGACAGATACGCAGTATTTT
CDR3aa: CSAPDQTGRTDTQYF

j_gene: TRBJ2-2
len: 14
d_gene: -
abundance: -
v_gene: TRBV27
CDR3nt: TGTGCCAGCAGTCCCCGGGACTACACCGGGGAGCTGTTTTTT
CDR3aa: CASSPRDYTGELFF

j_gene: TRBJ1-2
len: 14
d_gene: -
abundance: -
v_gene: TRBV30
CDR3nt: TGTGCCTGGACTTTTAAAGGGCTCGGCTATGGCTACACCTTC
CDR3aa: CAWTFKGLGYGYTF

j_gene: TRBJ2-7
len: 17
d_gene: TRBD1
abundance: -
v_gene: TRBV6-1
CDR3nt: TGTGCCAGCAGTCGAGCCCGTCAACCGGGACAGATCTACGAGCAGTACTTC
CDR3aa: CASSRARQPGQIYEQYF

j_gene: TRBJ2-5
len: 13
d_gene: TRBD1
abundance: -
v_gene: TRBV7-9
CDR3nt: TGTGCCAGCAGGTTGGGACAGGGAGAGACCCAGTACTTC
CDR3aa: CASRLGQGETQYF

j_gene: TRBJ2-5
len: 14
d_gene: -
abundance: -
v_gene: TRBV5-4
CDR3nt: TGTGCCAGCAGCTCAATACAGGGTAGGGAGACCCAGTACTTC
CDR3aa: CASSSIQGRETQYF

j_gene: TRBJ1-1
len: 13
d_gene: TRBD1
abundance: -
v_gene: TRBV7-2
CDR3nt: TGTGCCAGCAGCCCGGACAGGGCTTTTGAAGCTTTCTTT
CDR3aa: CASSPDRAFEAFF

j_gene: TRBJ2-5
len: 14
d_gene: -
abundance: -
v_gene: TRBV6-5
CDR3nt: TGTGCCAGCAGTTACTCGATTCAACAAGAGACCCAGTACTTC
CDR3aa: CASSYSIQQETQYF

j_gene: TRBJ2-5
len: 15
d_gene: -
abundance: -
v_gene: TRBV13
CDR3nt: TGTGCCAGCAGCCTAAGGGCTAGCGTCGGGGAGACCCAGTACTTC
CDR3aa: CASSLRASVGETQYF

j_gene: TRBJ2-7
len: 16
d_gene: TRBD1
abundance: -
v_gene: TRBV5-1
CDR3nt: TGCGCCAGCAGCACTAAACAGGGGCCGTTATCCTACGAGCAGTACTTC
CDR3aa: CASSTKQGPLSYEQYF

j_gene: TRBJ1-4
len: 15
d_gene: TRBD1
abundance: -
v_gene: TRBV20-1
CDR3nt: TGCAGTGCGCAGGACAGGGGGGTGTCTAATGAAAAACTGTTTTTT
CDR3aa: CSAQDRGVSNEKLFF